This entry lists 10 T cell receptor beta chains sequenced from one sample in a study of blood T cell repertoires in COVID-19. The assay was immunoSEQ multiplex PCR, and TCRdb's table has in-frame clones only and misses some. The profile shows over 60,000 clones, over 80% of them singletons. Sequencing input: peripheral blood. All receptors derive from a woman aged 80 or over with acute or convalescent COVID-19.

The chain carries TRBV19 and TRBJ2-7, with 10 bases that match TRBD2. The CDR3 consists of 16 residues. J lost 4 bases, V lost 1 base, and 7 bases had no gene match. Germline V gene lookup returns CDR1 LNHDA and CDR2 SQIVND (reference sequence). CDR3 loop: CASSIAPGLAPYEQYF. The CDR3 DNA reads as TGTGCCAGTAGTATAGCCCCGGGACTAGCGCCATACGAGCAGTACTTC. The full variable domain, completed using reference TRBV19 and TRBJ2-7, is DGGITQSPKYLFRKEGQNVTLSCEQNLNHDAMYWYRQDPGQGLRLIYYSQIVNDFQKGDIAEGYSVSREKKESFPLTVTSAQKNPTAFYLCASSIAPGLAPYEQYFGPGTRLTVT.

V gene TRBV5-5 combines with J gene TRBJ2-1; 7 bases match TRBD2. Per the germline V gene, CDR1 is SGHKS and CDR2 is YYEKEE (reference sequence). The CDR3 spans 15 residues. V lost 2 bases to trimming and J lost 12 bases; unmatched junction nucleotides: 14. The CDR3 DNA is TGTGCCAGCAGCTTACACACAGGACTAGATATAGGGCAGTTCTTC. This translates into CASSLHTGLDIGQFF.

This chain connects TRBV3-1 (or the pseudogene TRBV3-2) to TRBJ2-7; possible D gene TRBD1, 5 bases. The CDR3 is 14 residues long. Per the germline V gene, CDR1 is LGHDT and CDR2 is YNNKEL (reference sequence). Trimming took 4 bases from V and 3 from J, leaving 13 bases between them. CDR3 residues: CASSLKPGYYEQYF. CDR3 DNA sequence: TGTGCCAGCAGCCTAAAGCCAGGGTACTACGAGCAGTACTTC.

The chain has TRBV5-4 and TRBJ2-7; the match to TRBD2 covers 10 bases. V trimming: 1 base; J trimming: 2 bases; junction bases outside the gene matches: 6. Germline assignment: CDR1 SGHNT and CDR2 YYREEE (reference sequence). The CDR3 spans 16 residues. The CDR3 DNA follows: TGTGCCAGCAGCTTGTCCCCGGGACTAGCGACCTACGAGCAGTACTTC. It codes for CASSLSPGLATYEQYF.

This clone turned up a few times. This rearrangement joins TRBV7-2 to TRBJ1-3; no reliable D call. CDR3 length equals 17 residues. The ends were cut back, 5 bases at V and 0 bases at J, with 17 bases in the middle. Germline V gene data show CDR1 as SGHTA and CDR2 as FQGNSA. The CDR3 reads CASSPGRPGSSGNTIYF. CDR3 bases: TGTGCCAGCAGCCCGGGGAGGCCGGGAAGCTCTGGAAACACCATATATTTT.

CDR3 DNA sequence: TGTGCCAGCAGTTTTGAAACAGGGCAGGGCTCCATGAACACTGAAGCTTTCTTT. Amino acid sequence: CASSFETGQGSMNTEAFF. This rearrangement joins TRBV28 to TRBJ1-1; maybe TRBD1 (6 bases). The CDR3 runs 18 residues. The germline CDR1 and CDR2 sequences are MDHEN and SYDVKM. V gave up 3 bases and J gave up 0 bases, with 20 bases separating them.

This clone has ten or more counts. The chain combines TRBV7-2 with TRBJ2-1; 7 positions agree with TRBD1. Germline V gene sequence: CDR1 SGHTA, CDR2 FQGNSA. J was trimmed by 6 bases and V by 5 bases; bases with no gene match: 4. This CDR3 has 13 amino acids. In DNA form, the CDR3 reads TGTGCCAGCAGCATGGGACAGTTCAATGAGCAGTTCTTC. It is translated as CASSMGQFNEQFF. The full variable domain, its missing parts supplied by reference TRBV7-2 and TRBJ2-1, is GAGVSQSPSNKVTEKGKDVELRCDPISGHTALYWYRQSLGQGLEFLIYFQGNSAPDKSGLPSDRFSAERTGGSVSTLTIQRTQQEDSAVYLCASSMGQFNEQFFGPGTRLTVL.

The gene calls are TRBV9 and TRBJ2-1; D might be TRBD2 (5 bases). The CDR3 runs to 18 residues. Trimming took off 6 bases at V and 0 bases at J, with 22 bases between the two ends. The germline CDR1 and CDR2 sequences are SGDLS and YYNGEE. In DNA, the CDR3 is TGTGCCAGCAACCCATCTCTAGCTCACCAGAGCTCCTACAATGAGCAGTTCTTC. Its translation is CASNPSLAHQSSYNEQFF.

The chain combines TRBV11-2 with TRBJ2-1; 12 bases match TRBD2. V lost 4 bases and J lost 6; bases outside the gene matches: 10. This CDR3 region has 17 residues. Germline loops: CDR1 SGHAT, CDR2 FQNNGV. The CDR3 here is CASSSRRLAGVANEQFF. The CDR3 nucleotides read TGTGCCAGCAGCTCACGAAGACTAGCGGGAGTGGCCAATGAGCAGTTCTTC.

The V gene is TRBV7-9, the J gene TRBJ2-7, with 11 bases lining up with TRBD2. Germline CDR1 and CDR2: SEHNR and FQNEAQ (reference sequence). The CDR3 has 18 residues. Germline trimming cut 4 bases from V and 4 bases from J; bases unmatched to any gene: 15. The CDR3 here is CASSSLVTSGSLSYEQYF. The DNA for the CDR3 is TGTGCCAGCAGCTCATTGGTAACTAGCGGGAGCCTATCATACGAGCAGTACTTC.